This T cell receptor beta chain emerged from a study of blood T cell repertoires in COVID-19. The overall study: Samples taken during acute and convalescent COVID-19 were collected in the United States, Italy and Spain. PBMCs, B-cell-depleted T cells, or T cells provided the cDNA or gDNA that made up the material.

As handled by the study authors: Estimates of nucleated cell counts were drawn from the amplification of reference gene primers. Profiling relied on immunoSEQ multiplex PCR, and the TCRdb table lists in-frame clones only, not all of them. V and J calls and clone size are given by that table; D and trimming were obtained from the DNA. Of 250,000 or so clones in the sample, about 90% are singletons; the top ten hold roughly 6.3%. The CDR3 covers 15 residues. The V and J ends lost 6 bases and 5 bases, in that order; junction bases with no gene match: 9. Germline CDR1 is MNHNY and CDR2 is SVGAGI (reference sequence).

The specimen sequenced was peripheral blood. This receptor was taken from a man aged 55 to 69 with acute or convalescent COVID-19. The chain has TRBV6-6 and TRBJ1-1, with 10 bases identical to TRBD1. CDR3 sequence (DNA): TGTGCCAGCAGGGGGACAGGGGAACTGGAGACTGAAGCTTTCTTT. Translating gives CASRGTGELETEAFF.